A few counts support the clone carrying this T cell receptor (beta chain). This entry is derived from a study of response to subunit inactivated influenza vaccine. TCRdb reanalysed the RT-PCR reads using MiXCR and keeps one entry per CDR3 protein. The sample holds about 570,000 distinct CDR3 sequences; around 11% are singletons and the top ten take 9.5% to 12%. The CDR3 runs to 15 residues. V lost 1 base and J lost 3, with 11 bases in between. The germline CDR1 and CDR2 sequences are KGHSH and LQKENI. In addition, the sample was reused for a study of T cells expressing NK-cell markers. That investigation notes: The cDNA for TCR beta came from 5'RACE template switching with UMIs. The authors derived TCR beta repertoires from sorted CD3+CD56+NKG2C+, CD3+CD56+NKG2C- and CD3+CD56-NKG2C+ T cells. With an anti-gamma-delta TCR antibody, sorting in several experiments was kept to alpha-beta TCR T cells. The contribution of dominant NKG2C+ clonotypes to CD8+ T cells in roughly six donors was roughly 1.0-7.5%. Several donors' CD3+CD56-NKG2C+ cells were dominated by the same clonotypes.

The chain links TRBV18 to TRBJ2-3; D gene uncertain. The clonotype was recovered from a man aged 50 to 59 who received an inactivated influenza vaccine. The source material was PBMCs from blood, sampled on the day of vaccination. The CDR3 here is CASSPQGAGTDTQYF. CDR3 nucleotides: TGTGCCAGCTCACCACAGGGTGCTGGAACAGATACGCAGTATTTT. Full variable domain (outside the CDR3, taken from reference TRBV18 and TRBJ2-3): NAGVMQNPRHLVRRRGQEARLRCSPMKGHSHVYWYRQLPEEGLKFMVYLQKENIIDESGMPKERFSAEFPKEGPSILRIQQVVRGDSAAYFCASSPQGAGTDTQYFGPGTRLTVL.